This record concerns one TCR beta chain sequence. Germline lookup yields CDR1 LNHDA and CDR2 SQIVND (reference sequence). CDR3 size: 15 residues. With 5 bases clipped from V and 1 base from J, the junction kept 7 bases outside the gene matches. Treatment of the sample: about 20 received Ad26.COV2.S at low or high dose, single or two shots; a few received placebo; per-sample allocation not given. The investigators took samples on day 63 after the first vaccine or placebo injection. The data are from a study of Ad26.COV2.S vaccination and SARS-CoV-2 variants. The table came from immunoSEQ multiplex PCR; TCRdb's copy has only in-frame clones and leaves some out. In the table there are under 300,000 clones, approximately 88% of which are singletons.

The sequencing used peripheral blood, collected in a trial of Ad26.COV2.S vaccine versus placebo. The rearrangement joins TRBV19 to TRBJ2-7; 8 nucleotides agree with TRBD2. This TCR was sampled from a person between 18 and 59 years old who received the Ad26.COV2.S COVID-19 vaccine or a placebo. The CDR3 spells CASSLRLARSYEQYV. CDR3 coding DNA: TGTGCCAGTAGTCTTAGACTAGCGAGGTCCTACGAGCAGTACGTC.